A selection of T cell receptor beta chains follows, all from one sample in a study of STAT5B mutations in CD4+ large granular lymphocyte leukemia. Measured with immunoSEQ multiplex PCR; TCRdb has only the in-frame clones, and not every one. The sample gives roughly 36,000 clones, about nine tenths of which show up once; about 0.97% is in the top ten. The sequencing input was CD4+ T cells from blood buffy coats. These receptors all come from a human donor in good health. Both conserved end residues are part of each CDR3. The D gene is left open where the match is weak. Size is omitted from some rows. Given values are once, few, many or a class for expanded clones.

v_call: TRBV5-1; cdr3_length: 16; d_call: TRBD1; clone_size: .; j_call: TRBJ1-1; cdr3_nt: TGCGCCAGCAGCTTAGGACAGGGTAGTGTGGACACTGAAGCTTTCTTT; cdr3_aa: CASSLGQGSVDTEAFF
v_call: TRBV21-1; cdr3_length: 17; d_call: .; clone_size: .; j_call: TRBJ2-1; cdr3_nt: TGTGCCAGCAGCGGACAAGATTCCGGGACAGCAGACAATGAGCAGTTCTTC; cdr3_aa: CASSGQDSGTADNEQFF
v_call: TRBV2; cdr3_length: 15; d_call: TRBD2; clone_size: .; j_call: TRBJ2-7; cdr3_nt: TGTGCCAGCAGTGCTCCTAGCGGGGGGCCCAGCGAGCAGTACTTC; cdr3_aa: CASSAPSGGPSEQYF
v_call: TRBV7-8; cdr3_length: 16; d_call: TRBD2; clone_size: .; j_call: TRBJ2-7; cdr3_nt: TGTGCCAGCAGCTTAGCGGAATCTAGCGGGAGTGGCGAGCAGTACTTC; cdr3_aa: CASSLAESSGSGEQYF
v_call: TRBV4-1; cdr3_length: 14; d_call: .; clone_size: .; j_call: TRBJ1-6; cdr3_nt: TGCGCCAGCAGCCAAGGGACAGTGAATTCACCCCTCCACTTT; cdr3_aa: CASSQGTVNSPLHF
v_call: TRBV7-8; cdr3_length: 11; d_call: .; clone_size: .; j_call: TRBJ2-5; cdr3_nt: TGTGCCAGCATCCTCACCGAGACCCAGTACTTC; cdr3_aa: CASILTETQYF
v_call: TRBV9; cdr3_length: 15; d_call: .; clone_size: once; j_call: TRBJ1-4; cdr3_nt: TGTGCCAGCAGCGTGGACTTAGGACTGGAGAAAAAACTGTTTTTT; cdr3_aa: CASSVDLGLEKKLFF
v_call: TRBV9; cdr3_length: 12; d_call: .; clone_size: .; j_call: TRBJ2-3; cdr3_nt: TGTGCCAGCAGCGCCTGGCGGGATACGCAGTATTTT; cdr3_aa: CASSAWRDTQYF
v_call: TRBV5-1; cdr3_length: 16; d_call: .; clone_size: .; j_call: TRBJ2-2; cdr3_nt: TGCGCCAGCAGCTTGGCCTCGACCACTGGGACCGGGGAGCTGTTTTTT; cdr3_aa: CASSLASTTGTGELFF
v_call: TRBV5-1; cdr3_length: 14; d_call: .; clone_size: .; j_call: TRBJ1-2; cdr3_nt: TGCGCCAGCACAGGATCATCTATTAACTATGGCTACACCTTC; cdr3_aa: CASTGSSINYGYTF
v_call: TRBV5-6; cdr3_length: 14; d_call: .; clone_size: .; j_call: TRBJ1-4; cdr3_nt: TGTGCCAGCAGCTTGGACTGGACGGATGAAAAACTGTTTTTT; cdr3_aa: CASSLDWTDEKLFF
v_call: TRBV23-1; cdr3_length: 14; d_call: TRBD1; clone_size: once; j_call: TRBJ2-1; cdr3_nt: TGCGCCAGCAGTCAATTTGGACAGGGCGGTGAGCAGTTCTTC; cdr3_aa: CASSQFGQGGEQFF
v_call: TRBV4-2; cdr3_length: 19; d_call: TRBD2; clone_size: .; j_call: TRBJ2-7; cdr3_nt: TGTGCCAGCAGCCAAGATGGACTAGACGGCAGAGGGCCAGCCTACGAGCAGTACTTC; cdr3_aa: CASSQDGLDGRGPAYEQYF
v_call: TRBV11-2; cdr3_length: 15; d_call: .; clone_size: .; j_call: TRBJ2-2; cdr3_nt: TGTGCCACCACCAGACCTGGACATAACACCGGGGAGCTGTTTTTT; cdr3_aa: CATTRPGHNTGELFF
v_call: TRBV14; cdr3_length: 13; d_call: .; clone_size: .; j_call: TRBJ2-2; cdr3_nt: TGTGCCAGCAGCCAAGATCTGGCCGGGGAGCTGTTTTTT; cdr3_aa: CASSQDLAGELFF
v_call: TRBV5-1; cdr3_length: 15; d_call: .; clone_size: .; j_call: TRBJ1-1; cdr3_nt: TGCGCCAGCAGCTCTGAGGGCAGGGTGAACACTGAAGCTTTCTTT; cdr3_aa: CASSSEGRVNTEAFF
v_call: TRBV29-1; cdr3_length: 13; d_call: .; clone_size: .; j_call: TRBJ2-3; cdr3_nt: TGCAGCGTTGAAGTTGGGGCCACAGATACGCAGTATTTT; cdr3_aa: CSVEVGATDTQYF
v_call: TRBV7-9; cdr3_length: 11; d_call: .; clone_size: once; j_call: TRBJ1-2; cdr3_nt: TGTGCCAGCAGCGCCAACTATGGCTACACCTTC; cdr3_aa: CASSANYGYTF
v_call: TRBV29-1; cdr3_length: 13; d_call: .; clone_size: .; j_call: TRBJ1-4; cdr3_nt: TGCAGCGCGGGCCGGGTGACAAATGAAAAACTGTTTTTT; cdr3_aa: CSAGRVTNEKLFF
v_call: TRBV5-1; cdr3_length: 16; d_call: .; clone_size: .; j_call: TRBJ1-1; cdr3_nt: TGCGCCAGCCACAGAGGGGGGTCCGATAAAAGTACTGAAGCTTTCTTT; cdr3_aa: CASHRGGSDKSTEAFF
v_call: TRBV28; cdr3_length: 16; d_call: TRBD1; clone_size: .; j_call: TRBJ1-5; cdr3_nt: TGTGCCAGCAGCTCGCCGGGACAGGGCTTCAATCAGCCCCAGCATTTT; cdr3_aa: CASSSPGQGFNQPQHF
v_call: TRBV5-8; cdr3_length: 13; d_call: .; clone_size: .; j_call: TRBJ1-5; cdr3_nt: TGTGCCAGCAGCGCCAGAATCAATCAGCCCCAGCATTTT; cdr3_aa: CASSARINQPQHF
v_call: TRBV11-3; cdr3_length: 16; d_call: TRBD2; clone_size: .; j_call: TRBJ2-1; cdr3_nt: TGTGCCAGCAGCGGGGGGGAGCGGAGGAACGACAATGAGCAGTTCTTC; cdr3_aa: CASSGGERRNDNEQFF
v_call: TRBV19; cdr3_length: 14; d_call: .; clone_size: .; j_call: TRBJ1-2; cdr3_nt: TGTGCCAGTAGTATGCTGTCCCTCTCGGATGGCTACACCTTC; cdr3_aa: CASSMLSLSDGYTF
v_call: TRBV6-6; cdr3_length: 12; d_call: TRBD1; clone_size: .; j_call: TRBJ1-6; cdr3_nt: TGTGCCAGCAGTGGGACAGCTTACACCCTCCACTTT; cdr3_aa: CASSGTAYTLHF
v_call: TRBV5-1; cdr3_length: 16; d_call: TRBD1; clone_size: .; j_call: TRBJ1-5; cdr3_nt: TGCGCCAGCAGCCCGGGACAGGGGAATATCAATCAGCCCCAGCATTTT; cdr3_aa: CASSPGQGNINQPQHF